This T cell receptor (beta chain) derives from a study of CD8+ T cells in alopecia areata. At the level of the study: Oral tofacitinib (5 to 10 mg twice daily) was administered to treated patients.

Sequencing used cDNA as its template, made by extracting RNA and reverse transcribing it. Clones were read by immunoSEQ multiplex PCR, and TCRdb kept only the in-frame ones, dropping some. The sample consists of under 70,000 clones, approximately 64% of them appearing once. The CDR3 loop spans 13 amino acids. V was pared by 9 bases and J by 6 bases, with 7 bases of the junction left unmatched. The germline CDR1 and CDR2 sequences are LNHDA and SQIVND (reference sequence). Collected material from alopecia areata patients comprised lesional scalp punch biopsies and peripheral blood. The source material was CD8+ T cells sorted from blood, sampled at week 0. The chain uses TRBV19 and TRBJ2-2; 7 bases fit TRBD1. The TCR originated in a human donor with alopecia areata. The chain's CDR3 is CARRGRSPGELFF. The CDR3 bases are TGTGCCAGGAGGGGGCGTAGTCCCGGGGAGCTGTTTTTT. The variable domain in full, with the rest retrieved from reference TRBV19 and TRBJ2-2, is DGGITQSPKYLFRKEGQNVTLSCEQNLNHDAMYWYRQDPGQGLRLIYYSQIVNDFQKGDIAEGYSVSREKKESFPLTVTSAQKNPTAFYLCARRGRSPGELFFGEGSRLTVL.